The source of this TCR beta chain is a study of neurological immune-mediated disorders. Study-level points and caveats: There were no CDR3 amino acid sequences shared by expanded clones across subjects, a result suggesting private repertoires in all groups.

This clonotype occurred many times. Its specificity is unknown. The output of every sequencing run, over 180 million TCR-beta sequences, came from 15-18 subjects. TCRdb re-derived calls from the 5' RACE reads in MiXCR, one entry per CDR3 protein. The table lists under 80,000 distinct CDR3 sequences, 9.4% of them singletons. There are 15 residues in the CDR3. Germline V gene sequence: CDR1 SGHRS, CDR2 YFSETQ. Trimming at V came to 4 bases and at J to 3 bases, leaving 5 bases not matched to a gene. The sequence was collected from a man between 45 and 60 years old in good health. Sequenced: PBMCs. V and J are TRBV5-1 and TRBJ2-3; the match to TRBD2 covers 10 bases. CDR3 sequence reads: CASSRRGLATDTQYF. The DNA of the CDR3 is TGCGCCAGCAGCAGAAGGGGACTAGCGACAGATACGCAGTATTTT.